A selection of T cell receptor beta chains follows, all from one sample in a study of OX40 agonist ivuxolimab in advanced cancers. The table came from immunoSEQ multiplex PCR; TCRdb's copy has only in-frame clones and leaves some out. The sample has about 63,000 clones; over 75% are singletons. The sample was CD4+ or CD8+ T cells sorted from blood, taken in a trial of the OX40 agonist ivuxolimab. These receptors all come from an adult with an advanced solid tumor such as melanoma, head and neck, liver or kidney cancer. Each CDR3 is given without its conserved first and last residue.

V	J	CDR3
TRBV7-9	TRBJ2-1	ASSLERGEQF
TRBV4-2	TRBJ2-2	ASTSRFSGRDPTGELF
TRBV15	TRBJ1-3	ATSRLAGGEGNTIY
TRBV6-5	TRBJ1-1	ASREWGQGTEAF
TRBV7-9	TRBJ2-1	ASSLPAGVRGDEQF
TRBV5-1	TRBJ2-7	ASSPDWGIGEQY
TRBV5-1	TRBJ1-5	ASSPIPDQPQH
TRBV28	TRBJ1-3	ASSKGQSGNTIY
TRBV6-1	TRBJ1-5	ASRGPGTVNQPQH
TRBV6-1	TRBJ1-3	ASSDWGRSGNTIY
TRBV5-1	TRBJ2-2	ASSSRLAGGRRTGELF
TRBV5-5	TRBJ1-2	ASSLNRGTSYGYT
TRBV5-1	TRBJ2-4	ASSFLPGGLGLAENIQY
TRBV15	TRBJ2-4	ATSAPTSGTPSLAKNIQY
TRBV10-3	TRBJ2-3	AISETSGGETTDTQY
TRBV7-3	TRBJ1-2	ASSLITGSVYGYT
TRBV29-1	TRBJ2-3	SSGTGVSDTQY
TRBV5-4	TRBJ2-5	ASSFRTGETQY
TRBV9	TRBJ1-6	ASSVETRNSPLH
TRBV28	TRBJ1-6	ASRLQGFNSPLH
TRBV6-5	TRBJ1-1	ASSYSWGTNTEAF
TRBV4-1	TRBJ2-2	ASSQDGLVRVNTGELF
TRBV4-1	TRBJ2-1	ASSQAQYNEQF
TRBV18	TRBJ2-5	ASSRDFQETQY
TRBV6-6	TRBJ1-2	ASRTDRDYGYT
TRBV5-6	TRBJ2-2	ASSLDRGRDTGELF
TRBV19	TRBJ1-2	ASSSRPDRSNYGYT
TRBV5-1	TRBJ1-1	ASSSTGDRGTEAF
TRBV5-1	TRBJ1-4	ASSLRPGVGNEKLF
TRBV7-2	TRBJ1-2	ASSFSRVLAYGYT
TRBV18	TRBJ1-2	ASSPPTYGYT
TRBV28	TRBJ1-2	ASSLYRANYGYT
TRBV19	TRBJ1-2	ASSPDGLGGYT
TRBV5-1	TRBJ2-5	ASSFIPTGQETQY
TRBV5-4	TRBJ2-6	ASSLVVTGSGANVLT
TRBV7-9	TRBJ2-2	ASKGGSYTGELF
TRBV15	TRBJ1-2	ATSSGGQNYGYT
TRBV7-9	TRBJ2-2	ASSLARENGELF
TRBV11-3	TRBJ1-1	ASSLDGVGTEAF
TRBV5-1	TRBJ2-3	ASSSAGSTDTQY
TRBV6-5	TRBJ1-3	ASSLTAGPLGTIY
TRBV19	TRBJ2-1	ASSRGVPYNEQF
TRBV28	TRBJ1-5	ASTSLGTGSNQPQH
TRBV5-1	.	ASSRGQGDYEQY
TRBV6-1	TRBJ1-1	ASSGAGRLGTEAF
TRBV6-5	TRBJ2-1	ASNYRGREQF
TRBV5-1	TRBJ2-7	ASSWDQTGTYEQY
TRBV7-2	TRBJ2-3	ASSWPSSGRDTQY
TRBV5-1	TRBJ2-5	ASSLAKVAARETQY
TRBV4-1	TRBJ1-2	ASSSRQGAVYGYT
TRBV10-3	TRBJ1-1	AIREGQMNTEAF
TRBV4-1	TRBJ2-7	ASSQPFQRGIAEQY
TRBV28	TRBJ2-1	ASIKYNEQF
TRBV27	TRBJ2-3	ATGGGAATDTQY
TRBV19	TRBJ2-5	ASKRPEEETQY
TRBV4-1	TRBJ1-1	ASSQDRREQGLAF
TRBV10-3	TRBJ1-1	AISVSDGGIAF
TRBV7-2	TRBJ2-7	ASSLSAGTYEQY
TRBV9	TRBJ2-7	ASSVGLFYEQY
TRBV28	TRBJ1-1	ASSFDVGLDTINTEAF